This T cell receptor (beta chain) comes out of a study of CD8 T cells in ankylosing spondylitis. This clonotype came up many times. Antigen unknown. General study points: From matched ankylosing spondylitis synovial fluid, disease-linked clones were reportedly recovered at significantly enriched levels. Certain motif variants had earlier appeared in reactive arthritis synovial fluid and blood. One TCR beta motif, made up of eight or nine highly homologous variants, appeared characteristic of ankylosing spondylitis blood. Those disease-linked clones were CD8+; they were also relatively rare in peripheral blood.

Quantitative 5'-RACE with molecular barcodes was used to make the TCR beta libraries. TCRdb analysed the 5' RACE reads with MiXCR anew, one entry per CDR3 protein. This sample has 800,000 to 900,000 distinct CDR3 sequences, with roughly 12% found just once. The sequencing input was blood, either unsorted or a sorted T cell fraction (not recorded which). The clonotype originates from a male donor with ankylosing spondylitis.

This CDR3 reads CASSPRTGYNSPLHF. CDR3 coding DNA: TGTGCCAGCAGTCCAAGGACAGGGTATAATTCACCCCTCCACTTT. J is TRBJ1-6 and V is TRBV12-3 or TRBV12-4; 8 bases agree with TRBD1. V dropped 5 bases and J dropped 4; count of bases not matched to a gene: 4. This CDR3 spans 15 amino acids.